This paragraph covers one T cell receptor beta chain sequence. What it binds is unknown. This sample was taken from a study of T-cell reconstitution after alpha-beta-depleted transplantation in children. Whole-study findings and limits: T-cell counts and diversity were attributed mostly to newly produced T cells one year after transplant. At around two months after transplant, the alpha-beta T cells were reportedly derived from several hundred expanded clones that came from non-depleted graft cells. Surviving recipient T cells and thymic progenitors produced the high day-60 TCRbeta diversity seen in some patients.

Preparation of the TCRbeta library was carried out with unique molecular identifiers. MiXCR, applied by TCRdb to the PCR reads, yields one record per CDR3 protein. This sample has about 440,000 distinct CDR3 sequences, with over 40% found just once. This clonotype was obtained from a girl aged 2-15 years with aplastic anemia, due to receive a stem cell transplant. Sequenced here: PBMCs, sampled before TCRalphabeta/CD19-depleted stem cell transplant.

The CDR3 nucleotides are TGCAGTGCACCTCTAGGACAGGGGGTAGCGGGCACAGATACGCAGTATTTT. It specifies CSAPLGQGVAGTDTQYF. This chain connects TRBV20-1 to TRBJ2-3; 10 bases match TRBD1. The CDR3 loop spans 17 amino acids. Germline assignment: CDR1 DFQATT and CDR2 SNEGSKA (reference sequence). Germline trimming cut 6 bases from V and 1 base from J; bases unmatched to any gene: 13.